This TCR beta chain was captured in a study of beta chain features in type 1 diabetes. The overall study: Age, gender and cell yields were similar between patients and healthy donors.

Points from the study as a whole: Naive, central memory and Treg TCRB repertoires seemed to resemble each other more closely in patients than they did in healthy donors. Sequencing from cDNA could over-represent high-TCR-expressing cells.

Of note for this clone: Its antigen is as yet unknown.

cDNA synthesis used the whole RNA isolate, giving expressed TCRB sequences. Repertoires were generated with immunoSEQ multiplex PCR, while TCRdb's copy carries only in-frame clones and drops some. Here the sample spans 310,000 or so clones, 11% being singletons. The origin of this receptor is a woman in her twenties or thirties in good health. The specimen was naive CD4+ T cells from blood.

CDR3 in DNA: TGTGCCAGTAGGGACTGGAGTTCAGATACGCAGTATTTT. It is translated as CASRDWSSDTQYF. The chain links TRBV19 to TRBJ2-3; D might be TRBD2 (5 bases). The germline V gene encodes CDR1 LNHDA and CDR2 SQIVND (reference sequence). Trimming stripped 6 bases from V and 4 bases from J, with 11 bases between. This CDR3 spans 13 amino acids.